The table lists the clone carrying this T cell receptor (beta chain) with a few counts. The CDR3 is 13 amino acids. CDR1 and CDR2 from the germline V gene are LGHNA and YNFKEQ. V lost 4 bases to trimming and J lost 5 bases, with 9 bases between them. PCR was performed a second time for 7 to 11 cycles using a sample-barcoded 5' primer and a J-beta primer mix. One entry per CDR3 protein, called by TCRdb with MiXCR from the 5' RACE reads. Altogether some 930,000 distinct CDR3 sequences are present, approximately 32% being singletons, with the ten largest covering roughly a tenth. This specimen belongs to a study of blood T cells in healthy people across ages. This sample was also put to use in a study of T cells of mothers and their children. Turning to that study: All extracted RNA went into cDNA synthesis, about 1.4 ug per 15 ul. Per mother, over 9 million TCR beta CDR3 reads were obtained; per child, a few million. Compared with unrelated pairs, related mother-child pairs had slightly higher, non-significant overlap.

The sample consisted of blood. The chain links TRBV4-2 to TRBJ2-1; D is perhaps TRBD1 or TRBD2 (5 bases each). This TCR derives from a woman aged 35 to 49 in good health. CDR3 in amino acids: CASSPRDDNEQFF. The DNA for the CDR3 is TGTGCCAGCAGCCCCCGGGACGACAATGAGCAGTTCTTC.